One and the same sample provided the 5 T cell receptor beta chains below, sequenced in a study of blood T cells in healthy people across ages. Using a J-beta primer mix together with a sample-barcoded 5' primer, a second PCR was run for about 7 to 12 cycles. TCRdb reprocessed the 5' RACE reads with MiXCR, giving one entry per CDR3 protein. This table holds hundreds of thousands of distinct CDR3 sequences, more than 40% found once. Sequenced sample: blood. The receptors originated from a woman aged 55-75 years in good health.

With regard to this clonotype: This may arise from a read error, as a much more abundant clone is one base away. This chain joins TRBV20-1 and TRBJ2-7; either TRBD1 or TRBD2 may fit D (5 bases each). Germline CDR1 reads DFQATT; CDR2 reads SNEGSKA (reference sequence). The CDR3 covers 13 residues. CDR3 DNA sequence: TGCAATGCTAGAGGGGCCGTGTCCCCAGAGCAGTACTTC. This translates into CNARGAVSPEQYF.

On this clonotype: This may come from a read error, since a much larger clone is one base off. The chain is built from TRBV7-3 and TRBJ2-5; TRBD2 agrees at 10 bases. Trimming cost V 5 bases and J 6 bases; bases outside gene matches: 12. CDR1 SGHTA and CDR2 FQGTGA come from the germline V gene. The CDR3 extends over 16 amino acids. The CDR3 region is CASSPSAGGVTKTQYF. The CDR3 DNA reads TGTGCCAGCAGCCCTTCAGCGGGAGGGGTGACAAAGACCCAGTACTTC.

V and J are TRBV30 and TRBJ1-2; D perhaps matches TRBD1 (6 bases). This CDR3 contains 13 residues. V gave up 1 base and J gave up 6 bases, with 12 bases separating them. Germline V gives CDR1 GTSNPN, CDR2 SVGIG (reference sequence). In DNA form, the CDR3 reads TGTGCCTGGAGTGACAGGAGGACAGATGGCTACACCTTC. Translating gives CAWSDRRTDGYTF.

The table lists this clonotype with a count of one. This sequence joins TRBV6-5 and TRBJ2-1, with 7 bases matching TRBD2. The CDR3 runs 16 residues. Germline trimming cut 4 bases from V and 3 bases from J; bases unmatched to any gene: 9. The germline V gene has CDR1 MNHEY and CDR2 SVGAGI. The chain's CDR3 is CASSFLSTSDYNEQFF. CDR3 nucleotides: TGTGCCAGCAGTTTCCTCTCAACTAGCGACTACAATGAGCAGTTCTTC.

The chain is built from TRBV30 and TRBJ1-1, with D perhaps matching TRBD1 (5 bases). CDR1 GTSNPN and CDR2 SVGIG come from the germline V gene (reference sequence). This CDR3 region has 12 residues. Trimming removed 8 bases from V and 6 bases from J, with 16 bases in between. The CDR3 nucleotides are TGTGCCGGGGAAAAGGGGATGGCTGAAGCTTTCTTT. This translates into CAGEKGMAEAFF.